This section outlines one TCR beta chain sequence together with its context. In the authors' workflow: Reference gene primer amplification gave nucleated cell count estimates. Some clones are missing from TCRdb's copy, which holds only in-frame ones; the method was immunoSEQ multiplex PCR. V, J and clone size derive from that table, while D and trimming were established from the DNA sequence. The data show approximately 260,000 clones, 87% seen once. The sample comes from a study of blood T cell repertoires in COVID-19. For the study at large: From the United States, Italy and Spain came samples of acute and convalescent COVID-19. Nucleic acid was either cDNA or gDNA, and it came from T cells, B-cell-depleted T cells, or PBMCs.

CDR3 length: 15 amino acids. V dropped 3 bases and J dropped 5 bases, with 14 bases sitting between them. Looked up from germline, CDR1 is MGHDK and CDR2 is SYGVNS. This sequence joins TRBV25-1 and TRBJ2-1; TRBD2 might be the D (5 bases). Sequenced sample: PBMCs or T cells enriched from blood (not recorded which). This receptor was taken from a woman in her twenties or thirties with acute COVID-19. In nucleotides, the CDR3 is TGTGCCAGCAGTGATCGTGAGGCCGGGGACAATGAGCAGTTCTTC. This gives the protein CASSDREAGDNEQFF. The full variable domain, in which reference TRBV25-1 and TRBJ2-1 provide the parts outside the CDR3, is EADIYQTPRYLVIGTGKKITLECSQTMGHDKMYWYQQDPGMELHLIHYSYGVNSTEKGDLSSESTVSRIRTEHFPLTLESARPSHTSQYLCASSDREAGDNEQFFGPGTRLTVL.